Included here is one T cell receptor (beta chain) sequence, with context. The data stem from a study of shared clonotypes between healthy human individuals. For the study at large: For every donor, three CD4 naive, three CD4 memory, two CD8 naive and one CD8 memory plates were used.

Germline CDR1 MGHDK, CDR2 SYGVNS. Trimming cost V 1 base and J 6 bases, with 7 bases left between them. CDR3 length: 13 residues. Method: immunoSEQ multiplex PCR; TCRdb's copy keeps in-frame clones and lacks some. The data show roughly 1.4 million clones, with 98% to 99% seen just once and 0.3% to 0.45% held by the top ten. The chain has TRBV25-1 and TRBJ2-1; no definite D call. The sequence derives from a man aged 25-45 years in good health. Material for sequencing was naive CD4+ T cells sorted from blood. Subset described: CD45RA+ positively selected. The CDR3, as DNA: TGTGCCAGCAGTGAATCTATGATCAATGAGCAGTTCTTC. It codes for CASSESMINEQFF. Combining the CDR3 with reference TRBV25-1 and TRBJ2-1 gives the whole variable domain EADIYQTPRYLVIGTGKKITLECSQTMGHDKMYWYQQDPGMELHLIHYSYGVNSTEKGDLSSESTVSRIRTEHFPLTLESARPSHTSQYLCASSESMINEQFFGPGTRLTVL.